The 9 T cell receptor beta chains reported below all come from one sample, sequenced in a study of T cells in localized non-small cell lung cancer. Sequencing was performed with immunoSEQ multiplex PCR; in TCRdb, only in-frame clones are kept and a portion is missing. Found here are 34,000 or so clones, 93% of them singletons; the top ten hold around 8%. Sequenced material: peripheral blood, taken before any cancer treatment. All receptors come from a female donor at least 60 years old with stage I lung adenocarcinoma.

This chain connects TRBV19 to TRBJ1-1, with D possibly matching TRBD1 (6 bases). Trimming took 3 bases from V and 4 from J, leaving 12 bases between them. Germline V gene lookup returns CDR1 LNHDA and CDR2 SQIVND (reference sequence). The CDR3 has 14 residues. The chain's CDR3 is CASSIQGIGTEAFF. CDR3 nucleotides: TGTGCCAGTAGTATTCAGGGGATAGGCACTGAAGCTTTCTTT.

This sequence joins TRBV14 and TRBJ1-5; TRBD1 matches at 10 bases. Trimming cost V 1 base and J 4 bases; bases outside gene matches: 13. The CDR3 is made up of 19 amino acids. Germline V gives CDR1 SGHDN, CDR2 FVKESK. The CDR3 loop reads CASSQAETGGGLWNQPQHF. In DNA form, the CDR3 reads TGTGCCAGCAGCCAAGCCGAGACAGGGGGCGGGTTATGGAATCAGCCCCAGCATTTT.

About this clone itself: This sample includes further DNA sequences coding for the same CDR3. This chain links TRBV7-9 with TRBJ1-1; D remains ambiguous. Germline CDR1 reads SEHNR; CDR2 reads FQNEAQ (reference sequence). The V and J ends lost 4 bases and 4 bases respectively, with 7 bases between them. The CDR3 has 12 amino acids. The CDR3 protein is CASSSVFTEAFF. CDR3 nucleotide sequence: TGTGCCAGCAGCTCAGTGTTCACTGAAGCTTTCTTT.

In DNA form, the CDR3 reads TGTGCCAGCAGCCCGGGCGGACTCCTAGCCCACAATGAGCAGTTCTTC. Translating gives CASSPGGLLAHNEQFF. The genes are TRBV11-3 and TRBJ2-1, with D perhaps TRBD2 (5 bases). V was clipped by 5 bases and J by 5 bases, with 19 bases between them. The CDR3 covers 16 residues. CDR1 is SGHNT, CDR2 YENEEA, per germline.

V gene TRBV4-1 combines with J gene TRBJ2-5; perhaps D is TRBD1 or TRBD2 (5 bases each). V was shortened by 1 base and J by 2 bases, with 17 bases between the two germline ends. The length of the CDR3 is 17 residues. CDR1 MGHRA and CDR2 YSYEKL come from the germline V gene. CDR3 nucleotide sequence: TGCGCCAGCAGCCAAGGGGGGATAGGCGACAGTCAAGAGACCCAGTACTTC. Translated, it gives CASSQGGIGDSQETQYF.

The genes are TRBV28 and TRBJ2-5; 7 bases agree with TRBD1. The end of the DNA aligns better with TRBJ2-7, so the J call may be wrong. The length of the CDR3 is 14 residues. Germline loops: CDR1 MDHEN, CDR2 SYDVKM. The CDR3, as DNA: TGTGCCAGCAGTTCTAGACGACAGGGCAACGAGCAGTACTTC. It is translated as CASSSRRQGNEQYF.

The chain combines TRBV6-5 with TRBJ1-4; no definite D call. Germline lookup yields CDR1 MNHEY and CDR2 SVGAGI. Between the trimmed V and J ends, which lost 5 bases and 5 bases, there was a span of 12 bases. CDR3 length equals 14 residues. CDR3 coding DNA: TGTGCCAGCAGTCCGACGTACAGCAATGAAAAACTGTTTTTT. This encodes CASSPTYSNEKLFF.

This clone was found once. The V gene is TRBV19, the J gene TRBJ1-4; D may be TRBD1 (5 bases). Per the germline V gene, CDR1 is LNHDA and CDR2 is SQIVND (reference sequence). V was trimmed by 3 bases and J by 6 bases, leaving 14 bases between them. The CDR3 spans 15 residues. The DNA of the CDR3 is TGTGCCAGTAGTATCGGGGCCGTAAAACATGAAAAACTGTTTTTT. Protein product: CASSIGAVKHEKLFF.

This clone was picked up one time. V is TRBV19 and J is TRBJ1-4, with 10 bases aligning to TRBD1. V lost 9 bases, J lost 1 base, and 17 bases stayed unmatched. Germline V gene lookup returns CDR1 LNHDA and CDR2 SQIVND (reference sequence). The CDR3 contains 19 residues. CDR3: CASAPGQGMYRGTNEKLFF. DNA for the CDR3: TGTGCCAGCGCGCCGGGACAGGGGATGTACCGGGGAACTAATGAAAAACTGTTTTTT.